This entry describes one T cell receptor beta chain. The target antigen is unknown. With 60 Vbeta and 13 Jbeta primers, the PCR was carried out. The method was immunoSEQ multiplex PCR; TCRdb's version includes in-frame clones alone and lacks a portion of them. The sample records 120,000 to 150,000 clones, around 84% being singletons. This entry belongs to a study of cytomegalovirus exposure and HLA in healthy donors. CDR3 length equals 14 residues. Looked up from germline, CDR1 is MNHNS and CDR2 is SASEGT. Trimming pared 4 bases from V and 6 bases from J, leaving 13 bases between. Study observations and caveats: The classifier reportedly diagnosed cytomegalovirus status with high specificity and sensitivity.

The V and J genes are TRBV6-1 and TRBJ1-3; D gene ambiguous. The TCR comes from a boy aged 2 to 10 in good health and CMV-seronegative. The sequenced sample consisted of PBMCs. CDR3 in DNA: TGTGCCAGCAGTGTTGACCGAGGGTTAAACACCATATATTTT. This translates into CASSVDRGLNTIYF.